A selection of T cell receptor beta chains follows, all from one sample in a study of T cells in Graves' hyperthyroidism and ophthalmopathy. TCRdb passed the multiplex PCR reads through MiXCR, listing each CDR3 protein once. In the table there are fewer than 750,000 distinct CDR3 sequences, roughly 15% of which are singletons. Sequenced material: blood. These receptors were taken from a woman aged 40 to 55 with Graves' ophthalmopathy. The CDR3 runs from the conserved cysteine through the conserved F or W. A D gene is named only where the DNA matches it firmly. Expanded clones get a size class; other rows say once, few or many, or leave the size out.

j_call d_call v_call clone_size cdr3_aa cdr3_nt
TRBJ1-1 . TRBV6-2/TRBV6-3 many CASVMGWPNTEAFF TGTGCCAGTGTCATGGGGTGGCCGAACACTGAAGCTTTCTTT
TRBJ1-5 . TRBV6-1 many CASRDHWGQPQHF TGTGCCAGCAGGGATCATTGGGGACAGCCCCAGCATTTT
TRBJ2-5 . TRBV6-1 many CASSPTRLETQYF TGTGCCAGCAGCCCCACTAGGTTAGAGACCCAGTACTTC
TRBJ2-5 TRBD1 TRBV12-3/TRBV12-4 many CASSLSRTGGETQYF TGTGCCAGCAGTTTGTCGAGGACAGGGGGAGAGACCCAGTACTTC
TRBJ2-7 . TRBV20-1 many CSAWRAVYEQYF TGCAGTGCTTGGAGGGCCGTTTACGAGCAGTACTTC
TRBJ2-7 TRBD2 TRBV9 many CASSVGLAGGWSYEQYF TGTGCCAGCAGCGTAGGACTAGCGGGAGGTTGGTCCTACGAGCAGTACTTC
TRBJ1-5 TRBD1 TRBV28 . CATKWTGTSNQPQHF TGTGCCACCAAATGGACAGGGACTAGCAATCAGCCCCAGCATTTT
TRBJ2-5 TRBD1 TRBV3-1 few CASSQYGTVQETQYF TGTGCCAGCAGCCAATATGGGACAGTTCAAGAGACCCAGTACTTC
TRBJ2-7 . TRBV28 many CASSLFGDTYEQYF TGTGCCAGCAGTCTGTTCGGGGACACCTACGAGCAGTACTTC
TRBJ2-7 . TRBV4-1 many CASSPRDQSYEQYF TGCGCCAGCAGCCCCCGGGACCAGTCCTACGAGCAGTACTTC